The 10 T cell receptor beta chains presented below share a single source sample, sequenced in a study of cytomegalovirus exposure and HLA in healthy donors. The PCR ran on 60 Vbeta and 13 Jbeta primers. The method was immunoSEQ multiplex PCR; TCRdb's version includes in-frame clones alone and lacks a portion of them. Of some 200,000 clones listed, roughly 82% are singletons. Source material: PBMCs. The source of these receptors is a woman aged 45 to 65 in good health and CMV-seropositive.

This chain joins TRBV19 and TRBJ1-2; D is unresolved. This CDR3 region has 11 residues. The germline V gene encodes CDR1 LNHDA and CDR2 SQIVND (reference sequence). V was trimmed by 5 bases and J by 7 bases, leaving 8 bases between them. Here the CDR3 DNA reads TGTGCCAGTAGTCACAATTCTGGCTACACCTTC. It is translated as CASSHNSGYTF.

The V gene is TRBV4-1, the J gene TRBJ1-4; no clear D gene. Germline-derived CDR1 and CDR2 are MGHRA and YSYEKL. V was pared by 1 base and J by 7 bases, with 7 bases between. There are 13 residues in the CDR3. The CDR3 nucleotides read TGCGCCAGCAGCCAAGCCCCGGGTGAAAAACTGTTTTTT. This sequence encodes CASSQAPGEKLFF.

The chain recombines TRBV19 with TRBJ2-3, with 11 nucleotides matching TRBD2. The germline CDR1 and CDR2 sequences are LNHDA and SQIVND (reference sequence). The trim removed 4 bases at V and 2 bases at J, leaving 2 bases unmatched. CDR3 size: 15 residues. CDR3 amino acids: CASSTSGGLTDTQYF. The CDR3 bases are TGTGCCAGTAGTACTAGCGGGGGGCTCACAGATACGCAGTATTTT.

The CDR3 loop is CASSLPTGLGSPLHF. CDR3 coding DNA: TGTGCCAGCAGCCTACCTACAGGGTTGGGTTCACCCCTCCACTTT. The rearrangement links TRBV5-4 to TRBJ1-6; D might be TRBD1 (6 bases). Germline CDR1 is SGHNT and CDR2 is YYREEE (reference sequence). The CDR3 spans 15 residues. V lost 4 bases and J lost 9, with 17 bases in between.

The chain carries TRBV5-1 and TRBJ1-1, with D perhaps TRBD1 (6 bases). The CDR3 totals 19 residues. The germline V gene encodes CDR1 SGHRS and CDR2 YFSETQ. V lost 0 bases, J lost 0 bases, and 21 bases lay in between. The CDR3 loop is CASSLALTGSRSMNTEAFF. For the CDR3, the DNA is TGCGCCAGCAGCTTGGCACTGACAGGCAGTCGAAGTATGAACACTGAAGCTTTCTTT.

The gene calls are TRBV4-1 and TRBJ1-5; a possible D gene is TRBD1 (5 bases). This CDR3 is 18 amino acids long. Deletions cut 0 bases from V and 0 bases from J, with 15 bases between. Looked up from germline, CDR1 is MGHRA and CDR2 is YSYEKL. The CDR3 DNA reads as TGCGCCAGCAGCCAAGAGTGGCAGGAGGGGATTAGCAATCAGCCCCAGCATTTT. Translated: CASSQEWQEGISNQPQHF.

The chain recombines TRBV14 with TRBJ2-3; TRBD2 matches 7 bases. V lost 0 bases, J lost 0 bases, and 3 bases stayed unmatched. The CDR3 consists of 16 residues. Per the germline V gene, CDR1 is SGHDN and CDR2 is FVKESK. CDR3 DNA: TGTGCCAGCAGCCAAGATGGCGGGAGCAGCACAGATACGCAGTATTTT. This gives the protein CASSQDGGSSTDTQYF.

CDR3 residues: CASKGGTPNTGELFF. Here the CDR3 DNA reads TGTGCCAGTAAGGGAGGGACACCGAACACCGGGGAGCTGTTTTTT. The chain employs TRBV2 and TRBJ2-2; the D gene is possibly TRBD2 (7 bases). The V and J ends lost 9 bases and 0 bases respectively, with 14 bases between them. The CDR3 is 15 residues long. The germline V gene encodes CDR1 SNHLY and CDR2 FYNNEI.

The chain employs TRBV5-6 and TRBJ2-3, with TRBD1 matching 8 bases. The germline V gene has CDR1 SGHDT and CDR2 YYEEEE. Trimming cost V 4 bases and J 3 bases; bases outside gene matches: 10. There are 16 residues in the CDR3. The CDR3 nucleotides are TGTGCCAGCAGCCTCCTCTCAGGGGGCTGGACAGATACGCAGTATTTT. Its translation: CASSLLSGGWTDTQYF.

The chain is built from TRBV29-1 and TRBJ1-2; the match to TRBD1 covers 9 bases. The V and J ends lost 4 bases and 7 bases, in that order; junction bases with no gene match: 7. CDR1 is SQVTM and CDR2 is ANQGSEA in the germline V gene. CDR3 length equals 13 residues. As DNA, the CDR3 is TGCAGCGTTGCTTTCAGGACAGGGGCTGGCTACACCTTC. Its protein product is CSVAFRTGAGYTF.